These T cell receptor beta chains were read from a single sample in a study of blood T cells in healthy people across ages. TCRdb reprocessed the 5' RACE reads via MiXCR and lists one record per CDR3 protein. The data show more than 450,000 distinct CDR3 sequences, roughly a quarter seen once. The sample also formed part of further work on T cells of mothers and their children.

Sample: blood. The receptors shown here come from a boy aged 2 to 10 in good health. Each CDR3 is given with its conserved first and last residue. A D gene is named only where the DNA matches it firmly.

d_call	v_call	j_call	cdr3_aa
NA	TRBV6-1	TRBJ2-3	CASSEGLTDTQYF
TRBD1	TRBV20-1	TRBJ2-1	CSAMDLGIDRGARNEQFF
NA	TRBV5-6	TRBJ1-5	CASSRGGQPQHF
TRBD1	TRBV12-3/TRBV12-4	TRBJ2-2	CASRQTGTGELFF
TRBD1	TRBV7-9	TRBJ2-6	CASSPGGRGANVLTF
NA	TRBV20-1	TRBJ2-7	CSARMGYEQYF
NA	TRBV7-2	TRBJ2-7	CASQGREQYF
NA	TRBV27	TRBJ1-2	CASSLFGSSRSNYGYTF
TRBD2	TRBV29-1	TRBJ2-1	CSVPLAGGGNEQFF
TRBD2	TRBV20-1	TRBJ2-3	CAAGSGLAGGPSTDTQYF
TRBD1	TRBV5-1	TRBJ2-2	CASSLDGRGRSGELFF
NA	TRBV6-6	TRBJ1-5	CASSSFSGQTNQPQHF
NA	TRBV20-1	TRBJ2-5	CSAPPGRRQETQYF
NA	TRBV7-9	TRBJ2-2	CADSPGLRTGELFF
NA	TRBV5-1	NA	CASSLASAPEQYF
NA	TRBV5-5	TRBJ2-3	CASSWGPGRPDTQYF
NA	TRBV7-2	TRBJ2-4	CASSLARPGWTEKGIQYF
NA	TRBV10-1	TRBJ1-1	CASSEWENTEAFF
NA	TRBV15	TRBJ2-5	CATSGRLVTETQYF
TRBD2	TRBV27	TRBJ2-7	CASSFLLPGRGTYEQYF
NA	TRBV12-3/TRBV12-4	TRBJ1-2	CASSASQVTGYTF
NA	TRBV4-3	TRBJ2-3	CASSQEAGPTSTDTQYF
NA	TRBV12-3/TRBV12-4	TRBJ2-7	CASLAGSTYEQYF
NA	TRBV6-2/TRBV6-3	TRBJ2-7	CASSSPGEQYF
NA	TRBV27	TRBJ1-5	CASSFMDQPQHF
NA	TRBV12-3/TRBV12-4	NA	CASLRDRPEDEQFF
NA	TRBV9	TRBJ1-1	CASSEDVMNTEAFF
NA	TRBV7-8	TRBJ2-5	CASSHSTAQETQYF
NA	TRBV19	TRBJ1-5	CASSINDGYNQPQHF
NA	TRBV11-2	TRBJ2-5	CASGARPQETQYF
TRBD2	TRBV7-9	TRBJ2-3	CASSYPKTSGSTDTQYF
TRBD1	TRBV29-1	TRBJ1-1	CSVRGQLMNTEAFF
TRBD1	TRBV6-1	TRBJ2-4	CASSEGGQGAAKSIQYF
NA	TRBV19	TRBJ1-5	CASSIWAVLSNQPQHF
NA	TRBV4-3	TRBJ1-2	CASSQEGRGYPGNYGYTF
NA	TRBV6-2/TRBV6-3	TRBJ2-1	CASSYAVVQGNEQFF
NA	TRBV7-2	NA	CASASRLNEQFF
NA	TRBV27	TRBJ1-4	CASSQTRATNEKLFF
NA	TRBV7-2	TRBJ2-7	CASSLAGQGQYEQYF
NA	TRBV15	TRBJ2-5	CATSADLSLRETQYF
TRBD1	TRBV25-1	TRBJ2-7	CASSEPGQGTYEQYF
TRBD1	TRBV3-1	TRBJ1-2	CASSQPKDRGGGYTF
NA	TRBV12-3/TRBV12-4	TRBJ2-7	CASSLARNYEQYF
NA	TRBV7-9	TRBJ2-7	CASSLAGTLPYEQYF
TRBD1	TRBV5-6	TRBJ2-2	CASSLDGQGALFTGELFF
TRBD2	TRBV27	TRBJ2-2	CASSSYRGAGELFF
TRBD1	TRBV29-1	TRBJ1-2	CSVGTVYGYTF
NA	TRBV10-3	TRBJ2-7	CAISEFGTKAYEQYF
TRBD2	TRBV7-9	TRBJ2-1	CASSLIAGAREQFF